A selection of T cell receptor beta chains follows, all from one sample in a study of response to subunit inactivated influenza vaccine. TCRdb processed the RT-PCR reads anew with MiXCR; each CDR3 protein has one entry. The sample shows more than 550,000 distinct CDR3 sequences, about 10% of them seen only once. The same sample was also studied in work on T cells expressing NK-cell markers.

This material consisted of PBMCs from blood, taken on the day of vaccination. These receptors originate from a man in his fifties who received an inactivated influenza vaccine. The CDR3 runs from the conserved cysteine through the conserved F or W. The D gene is left open where the match is weak. For some rows the clone size is stated as once, few or many, or as a class when expanded; others skip it.

d_gene | abundance | j_gene | v_gene | CDR3aa | CDR3nt
TRBD2 | NA | TRBJ2-3 | TRBV5-1 | CASRRGADTDTQYF | TGCGCCAGCAGGCGGGGGGCCGATACAGATACGCAGTATTTT
TRBD2 | many | TRBJ2-7 | TRBV4-1 | CASSQVLAGGLSYEQYF | TGCGCCAGCAGCCAAGTACTAGCGGGGGGTCTCTCCTACGAGCAGTACTTC
NA | NA | TRBJ2-1 | TRBV5-4 | CAVGSLQNEQFF | TGTGCCGTCGGATCGCTCCAGAATGAGCAGTTCTTC
NA | few | TRBJ1-5 | TRBV12-3/TRBV12-4 | CASSRQTGNSNQPQHF | TGTGCCAGCAGCCGACAAACAGGGAATAGCAATCAGCCCCAGCATTTT
NA | NA | TRBJ2-5 | TRBV10-3 | CAISVGEQETQYF | TGTGCCATCAGCGTGGGAGAGCAAGAGACCCAGTACTTC
NA | few | TRBJ2-2 | TRBV30 | CAWSVPQTNAGELFF | TGTGCCTGGAGTGTACCTCAGACCAACGCCGGGGAGCTGTTTTTT
NA | NA | TRBJ1-1 | TRBV5-1 | CASKSQGSEAFF | TGCGCCAGCAAGTCTCAGGGAAGTGAAGCTTTCTTT
NA | few | TRBJ2-3 | TRBV7-3 | CASSWGPTDTQYF | TGTGCCAGCAGCTGGGGGCCCACAGATACGCAGTATTTT
TRBD2 | NA | TRBJ2-2 | TRBV12-3/TRBV12-4 | CASSGLRASGISGELFF | TGTGCCAGCAGTGGTCTCAGGGCTAGCGGGATATCCGGGGAGCTGTTTTTT
TRBD1 | NA | TRBJ2-7 | TRBV24-1 | CATSDSGQGGYEQYF | TGTGCCACCAGTGATTCCGGACAGGGTGGGTACGAGCAGTACTTC
NA | NA | TRBJ1-6 | TRBV7-9 | CASSLATRSPLHF | TGTGCCAGCAGCTTAGCGACTCGCTCACCCCTCCACTTT
TRBD1 | few | TRBJ2-3 | TRBV12-3/TRBV12-4 | CASSFKTGVDTQYF | TGTGCCAGCAGTTTTAAAACAGGGGTAGATACGCAGTATTTT
NA | NA | TRBJ2-1 | TRBV6-2/TRBV6-3 | CASGRPSGYNEQFF | TGTGCCAGCGGGCGCCCGAGCGGGTACAATGAGCAGTTCTTC
NA | few | TRBJ1-1 | TRBV2 | CASTRGGDTEAFF | TGTGCCAGCACGCGGGGGGGAGACACTGAAGCTTTCTTT
TRBD2 | NA | TRBJ2-1 | TRBV7-9 | CASSLDWLAGTHNEQFF | TGTGCCAGCAGCCTCGATTGGCTAGCGGGAACACACAATGAGCAGTTCTTC